Below are 18 T cell receptor beta chains sequenced from a single sample in a study of blood T cell repertoires in COVID-19. TCRdb's table, derived via immunoSEQ multiplex PCR, lists solely in-frame clones and lacks some. The sample includes 200,000 or so clones, about 83% seen only once; the top ten take around a sixth. The sample taken for sequencing was peripheral blood. The receptors stem from a person between 65 and 80 years old with COVID-19, enrolled during active disease.

This sequence joins TRBV27 and TRBJ2-1; 8 nucleotides align to TRBD2. Germline V lookup: CDR1 MNHEY, CDR2 SMNVEV (reference sequence). The CDR3 is 15 residues long. J was trimmed by 6 bases and V by 0 bases; bases with no gene match: 4. CDR3 nucleotide sequence: TGTGCCAGCAGTTTATCCGGGGGGGCCTTCAATGAGCAGTTCTTC. It specifies CASSLSGGAFNEQFF.

The chain carries TRBV20-1 and TRBJ2-7, with D perhaps TRBD2 (5 bases). The CDR3 consists of 13 residues. V lost 3 bases and J lost 7, with 16 bases in between. Germline V gene data show CDR1 as DFQATT and CDR2 as SNEGSKA (reference sequence). DNA of the CDR3: TGCAGTGCTAGTGTAGGGTCGCCGGGGGAGCAGTACTTC. Translation: CSASVGSPGEQYF.

This chain connects TRBV19 to TRBJ2-1; tentatively, D is TRBD1 (5 bases). V lost 5 bases and J 7 bases, leaving 9 bases between the germline ends. This CDR3 has 12 amino acids. Germline CDR1 LNHDA, CDR2 SQIVND (reference sequence). CDR3 in amino acids: CASSPDINEQFF. The CDR3 nucleotides read TGTGCCAGTAGTCCGGACATTAATGAGCAGTTCTTC.

The chain joins TRBV13 to TRBJ1-6; 9 nucleotides agree with TRBD1. Germline CDR1 reads PRHDT; CDR2 reads FYEKMQ (reference sequence). V trimming: 5 bases; J trimming: 9 bases; junction bases outside the gene matches: 11. The CDR3 extends over 16 amino acids. In DNA form, the CDR3 reads TGTGCCAGCAGCCTATATAACAGGGGGCGAGGTTCACCCCTCCACTTT. Protein sequence: CASSLYNRGRGSPLHF. Looking up the rest from reference TRBV13 and TRBJ1-6 gives the full variable domain: AAGVIQSPRHLIKEKRETATLKCYPIPRHDTVYWYQQGPGQDPQFLISFYEKMQSDKGSIPDRFSAQQFSDYHSELNMSSLELGDSALYFCASSLYNRGRGSPLHFGNGTRLTVT.

V and J are TRBV13 and TRBJ1-6; D unclear. Germline CDR1 and CDR2: PRHDT and FYEKMQ (reference sequence). V lost 5 bases and J lost 6, with 14 bases in between. The CDR3 covers 15 residues. This chain's CDR3 is CASSQYSVSNSPLHF. Here the CDR3 DNA reads TGTGCCAGCAGCCAATACTCGGTCTCTAATTCACCCCTCCACTTT.

The CDR3 sequence is CASEINYGYTF. Here the CDR3 DNA reads TGTGCCAGCGAGATTAACTATGGCTACACCTTC. The rearrangement joins TRBV28 to TRBJ1-2; no clear D. Trimming shortened V by 8 bases and J by 1 base, and 5 bases separated the two germline ends. The CDR3 has 11 residues. Looked up from germline, CDR1 is MDHEN and CDR2 is SYDVKM.

V usage is TRBV3-1 (or the pseudogene TRBV3-2) and J usage is TRBJ2-1; 7 bases fit TRBD2. Looked up from germline, CDR1 is LGHDT and CDR2 is YNNKEL (reference sequence). The CDR3 is 16 residues long. V lost 0 bases to trimming and J lost 7 bases; unmatched junction nucleotides: 9. The CDR3 bases are TGTGCCAGCAGCCAAGATCTGGGCGGGAGATCTAATGAGCAGTTCTTC. Residues: CASSQDLGGRSNEQFF.

The genes are TRBV24-1 and TRBJ2-3; D perhaps matches TRBD2 (6 bases). The V gene lost 5 bases and the J gene lost 2 bases, with 13 bases spanning the gap. Germline CDR1 reads KGHDR; CDR2 reads SFDVKD. The CDR3 is 15 amino acids. The CDR3 coding sequence is TGTGCCACCAGTGGGTTTGGAGGGGCCACAGATACGCAGTATTTT. The encoded protein is CATSGFGGATDTQYF.

This chain links TRBV5-4 with TRBJ2-6; unclear D gene. CDR1 and CDR2 (germline): SGHNT, YYREEE (reference sequence). Trimming took 1 base from V and 0 from J, leaving 5 bases between them. The CDR3 runs 15 residues. CDR3 protein: CASSLPNSGANVLTF. As DNA, the CDR3 is TGTGCCAGCAGCTTGCCAAACTCTGGGGCCAACGTCCTGACTTTC.

The chain joins TRBV6-1 to TRBJ1-3, with TRBD1 as a possible D gene (5 bases). Looked up from germline, CDR1 is MNHNS and CDR2 is SASEGT. The CDR3 totals 15 residues. V lost 2 bases to trimming and J lost 5 bases, with 13 bases between them. The CDR3 DNA follows: TGTGCCAGCAGTGAAAAATCCCAGGGTAGAAACACCATATATTTT. It yields the protein CASSEKSQGRNTIYF.

The rearrangement joins TRBV5-4 to TRBJ2-7, with TRBD2 matching over 9 bases. V was clipped by 0 bases and J by 4 bases; unmatched bases: 2. CDR3 length equals 14 residues. CDR1 and CDR2 (germline): SGHNT, YYREEE (reference sequence). CDR3 sequence reads: CASSLGSGGYEQYF. The DNA of the CDR3 is TGTGCCAGCAGCTTGGGAAGCGGGGGGTACGAGCAGTACTTC.

This sequence joins TRBV19 and TRBJ2-2; possible D gene TRBD1, 6 bases. Between the trimmed V and J ends, which lost 11 bases and 0 bases, there was a span of 13 bases. CDR3 length: 14 residues. CDR1 is LNHDA and CDR2 is SQIVND in the germline V gene (reference sequence). For the CDR3, the DNA is TGTGCCGGACGGACAGACGCGAACACCGGGGAGCTGTTTTTT. Amino acid sequence: CAGRTDANTGELFF.

V is TRBV28 and J is TRBJ2-7, with D possibly matching TRBD2 (7 bases). CDR3 size: 14 residues. CDR1 is MDHEN, CDR2 SYDVKM, per germline. Trimming cost V 8 bases and J 0 bases, with 14 bases left between them. The CDR3 DNA reads TGTGCCAGCGGAAGGGGGGGAAGCTCCTACGAGCAGTACTTC. Translating it yields CASGRGGSSYEQYF. Full variable domain (missing parts from reference TRBV28 and TRBJ2-7): DVKVTQSSRYLVKRTGEKVFLECVQDMDHENMFWYRQDPGLGLRLIYFSYDVKMKEKGDIPEGYSVSREKKERFSLILESASTNQTSMYLCASGRGGSSYEQYFGPGTRLTVT.

The V and J genes are TRBV7-8 and TRBJ2-5; possible D gene TRBD2, 5 bases. The germline CDR1 and CDR2 sequences are SGHVS and FQNEAQ. CDR3 length equals 14 residues. V was pared by 4 bases and J by 5 bases, with 14 bases between. CDR3 in amino acids: CASSSSRGAETQYF. CDR3 nucleotides: TGTGCCAGCAGCTCCTCCCGGGGAGCGGAGACCCAGTACTTC.

The J gene is TRBJ2-1, the V gene TRBV6-6, with 9 positions matching TRBD2. Germline values: CDR1 MNHNY, CDR2 SVGAGI (reference sequence). The V gene end was trimmed by 10 bases and the J gene end by 8 bases; junction bases not matched to a gene: 12. The CDR3 consists of 14 residues. The CDR3 here is CATFSGSRRDEQFF. For the CDR3, the DNA is TGTGCCACCTTTAGCGGGAGTAGAAGGGATGAGCAGTTCTTC.

The chain carries TRBV6-2 or TRBV6-3 and TRBJ1-2; tentatively, D is TRBD1 (5 bases). V gave up 6 bases and J gave up 4 bases, with 24 bases separating them. The CDR3 totals 17 residues. Germline values: CDR1 MNHEY, CDR2 SVGEGT. In DNA form, the CDR3 reads TGTGCCAGCAGCCCCGGGGGAGGCCTCCCGTTTTTCTATGGCTACACCTTC. This translates into CASSPGGGLPFFYGYTF.

The chain is built from TRBV6-2 or TRBV6-3 and TRBJ1-1; D is uncertain. Germline V CDR1 and CDR2: MNHEY, SVGEGT. V gave up 2 bases and J gave up 1 base, with 5 bases separating them. The CDR3 has 13 amino acids. CDR3 coding DNA: TGTGCCAGCAGTTACGGGCCGAACACTGAAGCTTTCTTT. Translating gives CASSYGPNTEAFF.

The chain recombines TRBV19 with TRBJ2-3; maybe TRBD2 (7 bases). V lost 3 bases, J lost 1 base, and 11 bases lay in between. The CDR3 is 15 residues long. Germline CDR1 LNHDA, CDR2 SQIVND (reference sequence). CDR3 region: CASSILGGRTDTQYF. For the CDR3, the DNA is TGTGCCAGTAGTATTCTCGGGGGGCGCACAGATACGCAGTATTTT.